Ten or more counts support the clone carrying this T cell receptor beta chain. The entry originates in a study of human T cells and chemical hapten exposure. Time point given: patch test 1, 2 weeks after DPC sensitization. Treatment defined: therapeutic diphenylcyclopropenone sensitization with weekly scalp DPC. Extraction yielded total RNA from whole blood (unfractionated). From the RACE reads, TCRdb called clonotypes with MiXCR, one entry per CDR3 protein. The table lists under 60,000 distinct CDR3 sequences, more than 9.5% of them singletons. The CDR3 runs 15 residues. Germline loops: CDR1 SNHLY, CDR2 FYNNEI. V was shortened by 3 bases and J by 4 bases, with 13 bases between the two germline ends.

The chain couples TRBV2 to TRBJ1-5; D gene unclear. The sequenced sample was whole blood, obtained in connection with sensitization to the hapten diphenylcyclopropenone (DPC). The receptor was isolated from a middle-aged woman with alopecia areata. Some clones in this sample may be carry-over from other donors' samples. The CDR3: CASSEGRPLNQPQHF. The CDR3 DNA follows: TGTGCCAGCAGTGAGGGGAGGCCCCTTAATCAGCCCCAGCATTTT.